This T cell receptor beta chain was sequenced for a study of blood T cell repertoires in COVID-19. Study-level information: Acute and convalescent COVID-19 specimens originated in the United States, Italy and Spain.

As handled by the study authors: It was from reference gene primer amplification that nucleated cell counts were estimated. The table came from immunoSEQ multiplex PCR; TCRdb's copy has only in-frame clones and leaves some out. Clonal size and the V and J genes are those of that table, whereas D and trimming came from the DNA. Seen here are approximately 45,000 clones, over 65% observed once, and the top ten hold about three fifths. Germline V lookup: CDR1 SGHDN, CDR2 FVKESK. V was clipped by 0 bases and J by 4 bases, with 13 bases between them. The CDR3 extends over 16 amino acids. Input material: peripheral blood. This sequence joins TRBV14 and TRBJ2-1; possibly TRBD2 for D (5 bases). The origin of this receptor is a man at least 80 years old with acute or convalescent COVID-19. This chain's CDR3 is CASSQDGTGSYNEQFF. The CDR3 DNA follows: TGTGCCAGCAGCCAAGACGGAACGGGATCGTACAATGAGCAGTTCTTC. The full variable domain, its missing parts supplied by reference TRBV14 and TRBJ2-1, is EAGVTQFPSHSVIEKGQTVTLRCDPISGHDNLYWYRRVMGKEIKFLLHFVKESKQDESGMPNNRFLAERTGGTYSTLKVQPAELEDSGVYFCASSQDGTGSYNEQFFGPGTRLTVL.